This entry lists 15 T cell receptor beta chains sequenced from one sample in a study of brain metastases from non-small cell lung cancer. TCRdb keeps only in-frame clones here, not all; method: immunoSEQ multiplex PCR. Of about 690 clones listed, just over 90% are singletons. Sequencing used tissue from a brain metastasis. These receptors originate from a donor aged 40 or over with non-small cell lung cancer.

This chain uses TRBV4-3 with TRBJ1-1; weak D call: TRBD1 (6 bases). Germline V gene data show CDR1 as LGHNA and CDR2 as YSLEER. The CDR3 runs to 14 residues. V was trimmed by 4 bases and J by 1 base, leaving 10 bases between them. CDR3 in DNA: TGCGCCAGCAGCCGGGACACGGGGAACACTGAAGCTTTCTTT. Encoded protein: CASSRDTGNTEAFF.

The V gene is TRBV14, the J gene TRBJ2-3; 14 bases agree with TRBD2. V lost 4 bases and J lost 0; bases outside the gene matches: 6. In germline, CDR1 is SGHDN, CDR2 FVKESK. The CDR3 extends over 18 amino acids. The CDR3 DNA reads TGTGCCAGCAGCCGGGGGACTAGCGGGAGTAAGAGCACAGATACGCAGTATTTT. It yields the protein CASSRGTSGSKSTDTQYF.

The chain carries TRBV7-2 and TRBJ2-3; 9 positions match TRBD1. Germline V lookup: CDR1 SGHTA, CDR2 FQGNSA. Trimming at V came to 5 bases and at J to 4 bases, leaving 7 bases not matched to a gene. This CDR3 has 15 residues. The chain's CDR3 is CASSQGTGRPDTQYF. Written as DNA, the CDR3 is TGTGCCAGCAGCCAAGGGACAGGGAGGCCAGATACGCAGTATTTT.

Here the CDR3 reads CASSRIPGEPQHF. CDR3 bases: TGTGCCAGCAGCCGAATCCCCGGCGAGCCCCAGCATTTT. The chain employs TRBV5-6 and TRBJ1-5; no firm D call. The CDR3 spans 13 residues. Germline V gene data show CDR1 as SGHDT and CDR2 as YYEEEE. V lost 4 bases and J lost 8, with 13 bases in between. Based on the CDR3 plus reference TRBV5-6 and TRBJ1-5, the full variable domain is DAGVTQSPTHLIKTRGQQVTLRCSPKSGHDTVSWYQQALGQGPQFIFQYYEEEERQRGNFPDRFSGHQFPNYSSELNVNALLLGDSALYLCASSRIPGEPQHFGDGTRLSIL.

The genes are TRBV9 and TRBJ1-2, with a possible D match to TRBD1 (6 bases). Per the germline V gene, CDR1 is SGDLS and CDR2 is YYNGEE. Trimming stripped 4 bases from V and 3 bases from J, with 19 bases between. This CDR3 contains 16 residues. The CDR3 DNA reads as TGTGCCAGCAGCCAACGTGACAGGACGGGCGACTATGGCTACACCTTC. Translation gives CASSQRDRTGDYGYTF.

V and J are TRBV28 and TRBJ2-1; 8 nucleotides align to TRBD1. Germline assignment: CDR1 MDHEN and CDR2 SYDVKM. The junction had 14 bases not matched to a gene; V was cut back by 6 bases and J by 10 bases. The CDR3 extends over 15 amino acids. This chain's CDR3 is CASRGGGQGNGEQFF. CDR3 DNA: TGTGCCAGCAGAGGGGGTGGACAGGGCAATGGAGAGCAGTTCTTC.

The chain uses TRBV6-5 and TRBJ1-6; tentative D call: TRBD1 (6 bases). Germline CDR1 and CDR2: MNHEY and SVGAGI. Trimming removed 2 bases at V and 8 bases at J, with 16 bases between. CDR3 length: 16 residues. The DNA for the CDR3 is TGTGCCAGCAGTTACAGGACAGTCAATCTGGATTCACCCCTCCACTTT. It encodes CASSYRTVNLDSPLHF.

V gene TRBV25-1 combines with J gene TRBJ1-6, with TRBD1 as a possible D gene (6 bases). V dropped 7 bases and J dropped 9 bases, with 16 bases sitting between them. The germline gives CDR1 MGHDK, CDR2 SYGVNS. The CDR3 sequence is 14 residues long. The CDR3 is CASKQQGPGSPLHF. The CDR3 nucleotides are TGTGCCAGCAAGCAACAGGGTCCGGGTTCACCCCTCCACTTT. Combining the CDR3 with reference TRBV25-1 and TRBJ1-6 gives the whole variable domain EADIYQTPRYLVIGTGKKITLECSQTMGHDKMYWYQQDPGMELHLIHYSYGVNSTEKGDLSSESTVSRIRTEHFPLTLESARPSHTSQYLCASKQQGPGSPLHFGNGTRLTVT.

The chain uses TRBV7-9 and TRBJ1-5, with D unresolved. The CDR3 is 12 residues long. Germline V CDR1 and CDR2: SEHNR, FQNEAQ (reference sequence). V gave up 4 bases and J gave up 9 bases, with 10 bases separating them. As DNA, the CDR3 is TGTGCCAGCAGCTCTCAGAACAGGCCCCAGCATTTT. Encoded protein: CASSSQNRPQHF.

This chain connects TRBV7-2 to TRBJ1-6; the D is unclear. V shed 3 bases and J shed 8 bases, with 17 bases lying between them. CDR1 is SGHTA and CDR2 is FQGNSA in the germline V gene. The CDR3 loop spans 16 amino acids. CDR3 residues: CASSFPGMGRDSPLHF. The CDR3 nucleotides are TGTGCCAGCAGCTTCCCGGGAATGGGGAGGGATTCACCCCTCCACTTT.

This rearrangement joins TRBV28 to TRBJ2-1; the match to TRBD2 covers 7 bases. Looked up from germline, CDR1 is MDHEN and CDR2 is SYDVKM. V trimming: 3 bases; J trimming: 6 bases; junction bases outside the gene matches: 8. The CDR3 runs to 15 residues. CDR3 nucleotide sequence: TGTGCCAGCAGTTTGCGGGGGAGAGGACCCAATGAGCAGTTCTTC. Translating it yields CASSLRGRGPNEQFF.

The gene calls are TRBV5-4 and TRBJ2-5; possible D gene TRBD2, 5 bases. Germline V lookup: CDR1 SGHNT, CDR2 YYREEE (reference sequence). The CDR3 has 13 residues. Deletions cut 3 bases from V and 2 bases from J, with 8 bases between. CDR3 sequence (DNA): TGTGCCAGCAGCTCGCGGACTCAAGAGACCCAGTACTTC. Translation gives CASSSRTQETQYF.

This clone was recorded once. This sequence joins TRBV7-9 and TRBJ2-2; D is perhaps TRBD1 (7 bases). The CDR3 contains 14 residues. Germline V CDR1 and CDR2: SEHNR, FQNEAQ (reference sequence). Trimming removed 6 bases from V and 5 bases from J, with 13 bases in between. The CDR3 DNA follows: TGTGCCAGCAGTCCAGGGGGGCATACCGGGGAGCTGTTTTTT. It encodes CASSPGGHTGELFF.

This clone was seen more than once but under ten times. CDR3 DNA: TGCAGCGTTGTGACCTTCGGGGAGCTGTTTTTT. Translation: CSVVTFGELFF. The chain uses TRBV29-1 and TRBJ2-2; no clear D gene. V was shortened by 4 bases and J by 7 bases, with 7 bases between the two germline ends. This CDR3 contains 11 residues. Germline loops: CDR1 SQVTM, CDR2 ANQGSEA.

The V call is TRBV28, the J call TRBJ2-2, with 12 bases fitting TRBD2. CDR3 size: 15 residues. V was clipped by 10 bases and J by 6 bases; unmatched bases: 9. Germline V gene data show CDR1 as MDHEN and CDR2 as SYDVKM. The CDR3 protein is CANSSSGRVSGELFF. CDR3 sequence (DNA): TGTGCCAATAGCTCTAGCGGGAGGGTTTCCGGGGAGCTGTTTTTT.